What follows are 9 T cell receptor beta chains derived from one specimen sequenced in a study of T cell changes during pregnancy in multiple sclerosis (dated by TCRdb to about 2019). The method behind the library was the immunoSEQ multiplex PCR assay. TCRdb retrieved this table from immuneACCESS and kept in-frame rearrangements only. Not all clones are present; in checked studies, unresolved V genes account for under half, and no reason is known for the remainder. In this sample the table shows about 31,000 clones, approximately 89% of which occur a single time. The top ten clonotypes cover around 6.8% of the sample. The sequenced sample was CD8+ T cells from peripheral blood mononuclear cells, obtained in the second trimester of pregnancy. The origin of the receptors is a female donor with multiple sclerosis, enrolled in a pregnancy study.

The rearrangement joins TRBV14 to TRBJ2-7, with TRBD2 matching over 9 bases. V trimming: 1 base; J trimming: 2 bases; junction bases outside the gene matches: 15. The CDR3 runs to 19 residues. Germline V gene lookup returns CDR1 SGHDN and CDR2 FVKESK. The CDR3 DNA follows: TGTGCCAGCAGCCAAGCTTTCAGTCTAGCGGGAATAGCCGCCTACGAGCAGTACTTC. It encodes CASSQAFSLAGIAAYEQYF.

The CDR3 here is CASSLAGGNTDTQYF. The CDR3 DNA is TGTGCCAGCAGTTTAGCGGGAGGGAACACAGATACGCAGTATTTT. The chain combines TRBV28 with TRBJ2-3; 9 bases fit TRBD2. The CDR3 sequence is 15 residues long. The V gene end was trimmed by 2 bases and the J gene end by 2 bases; junction bases not matched to a gene: 2. Germline V gives CDR1 MDHEN, CDR2 SYDVKM.

The V gene is TRBV19, the J gene TRBJ1-1; no definite D call. The CDR3 covers 12 residues. The V end was cut by 10 bases, the J end by 5 bases, with 14 bases between. Germline V gene lookup returns CDR1 LNHDA and CDR2 SQIVND (reference sequence). Here the CDR3 DNA reads TGTGCCACCTCGAGTAAGTTAACTGAAGCTTTCTTT. It specifies CATSSKLTEAFF. Full variable domain (outside the CDR3, taken from reference TRBV19 and TRBJ1-1): DGGITQSPKYLFRKEGQNVTLSCEQNLNHDAMYWYRQDPGQGLRLIYYSQIVNDFQKGDIAEGYSVSREKKESFPLTVTSAQKNPTAFYLCATSSKLTEAFFGQGTRLTVV.

V and J are TRBV6-5 and TRBJ1-4; D remains ambiguous. CDR3 length: 13 amino acids. CDR1 MNHEY and CDR2 SVGAGI come from the germline V gene. Between the trimmed V and J ends, which lost 6 bases and 10 bases, there was a span of 15 bases. DNA for the CDR3: TGTGCCAGCAGCCTCGCCCAGCGCGGAAAACTGTTTTTT. The encoded protein is CASSLAQRGKLFF.

The V gene is TRBV7-6, the J gene TRBJ2-1; D might be TRBD1 (6 bases). Germline CDR1 is SGHVS and CDR2 is FNYEAQ. The CDR3 extends over 14 amino acids. The V end lost 3 bases, the J end lost 7 bases, and 13 bases lay between the germline ends. The CDR3, as DNA: TGTGCCAGCAGCTTCCCGGACAGCCCGAATGAGCAGTTCTTC. Translation: CASSFPDSPNEQFF. Full variable domain (rest looked up from reference TRBV7-6 and TRBJ2-1): GAGVSQSPRYKVTKRGQDVALRCDPISGHVSLYWYRQALGQGPEFLTYFNYEAQQDKSGLPNDRFSAERPEGSISTLTIQRTEQRDSAMYRCASSFPDSPNEQFFGPGTRLTVL.

This rearrangement joins TRBV7-6 to TRBJ2-3; no reliable D call. This CDR3 contains 15 residues. Trimming cost V 5 bases and J 1 base, with 13 bases left between them. The V gene's germline CDR1 is SGHVS and CDR2 FNYEAQ. The CDR3 reads CASSPHLLGTDTQYF. CDR3 DNA: TGTGCCAGCAGCCCGCATCTCCTAGGCACAGATACGCAGTATTTT.

V is TRBV28 and J is TRBJ2-3; 10 bases are shared with TRBD2. CDR1 is MDHEN, CDR2 SYDVKM, per germline. CDR3 length: 17 amino acids. V gave up 2 bases and J gave up 1 base; unmatched junction bases: 6. DNA of the CDR3: TGTGCCAGCAGTTTACCGACTCTAGCGGGAGGCACAGATACGCAGTATTTT. This gives the protein CASSLPTLAGGTDTQYF.

J is TRBJ2-3 and V is TRBV15, with TRBD1 identical over 7 bases. Trimming at V came to 0 bases and at J to 4 bases, leaving 7 bases not matched to a gene. The CDR3 has 16 residues. In germline, CDR1 is LNHNV, CDR2 YYDKDF (reference sequence). CDR3 residues: CATSRDRAGGADTQYF. CDR3 in DNA: TGTGCCACCAGCAGAGATCGGGCAGGGGGAGCAGATACGCAGTATTTT.

This chain uses TRBV9 with TRBJ2-7, with 8 bases fitting TRBD2. V shed 0 bases, J shed 4 bases, and the junction held 6 bases outside the gene matches. The CDR3 consists of 15 residues. CDR1 and CDR2 from the germline V gene are SGDLS and YYNGEE. CDR3 residues: CASSVGTSGAYEQYF. The CDR3 region has the DNA TGTGCCAGCAGCGTAGGAACTAGCGGAGCGTACGAGCAGTACTTC.